These 29 T cell receptor beta chains originate from one sample sequenced in a study of shared clonotypes between healthy human individuals. Libraries were prepared by immunoSEQ multiplex PCR; TCRdb keeps only in-frame clonotypes and omits some of them. Here the sample spans 2.3 million or so clones, about 92% being singletons. Sample: naive CD4+ T cells from PBMCs. As for subset: CD45RA+ positively selected. The receptor set was obtained from a man aged 18 to 29 in good health. Some clones in this sample may be carry-over from other donors' samples.

The chain carries TRBV28 and TRBJ1-2, with D unresolved. V lost 1 base, J lost 1 base, and 10 bases lay in between. Germline CDR1 MDHEN, CDR2 SYDVKM. The CDR3 covers 15 residues. CDR3 in DNA: TGTGCCAGCAGTTTATCGCCCCGCTATAACTATGGCTACACCTTC. Its translation: CASSLSPRYNYGYTF.

The chain recombines TRBV2 with TRBJ2-3, with D perhaps given as TRBD1 or TRBD2 (5 bases each). The germline CDR1 and CDR2 sequences are SNHLY and FYNNEI. Trimming cost V 6 bases and J 1 base, with 11 bases left between them. The CDR3 spans 14 residues. The CDR3 protein is CASSLMGGTDTQYF. As DNA, the CDR3 is TGTGCCAGCAGCCTGATGGGGGGCACAGATACGCAGTATTTT.

The chain recombines TRBV5-1 with TRBJ1-5, with a tentative D call TRBD1 (5 bases). V dropped 3 bases and J dropped 5 bases, with 18 bases sitting between them. The CDR3 has 16 amino acids. CDR1 and CDR2 (germline): SGHRS, YFSETQ. The CDR3 DNA sequence: TGCGCCAGCAGCTGGGACCCCCTAGGATTGGATCAGCCCCAGCATTTT. Protein product: CASSWDPLGLDQPQHF.

The genes are TRBV2 and TRBJ2-7; no clear D. V lost 8 bases, J lost 2 bases, and 7 bases lay in between. The V gene's germline CDR1 is SNHLY and CDR2 FYNNEI. The CDR3 length is 11 residues. The CDR3 protein is CASGPTYEQYF. Written as DNA, the CDR3 is TGTGCCAGCGGTCCTACCTACGAGCAGTACTTC. Full variable domain (outside the CDR3, taken from reference TRBV2 and TRBJ2-7): EPEVTQTPSHQVTQMGQEVILRCVPISNHLYFYWYRQILGQKVEFLVSFYNNEISEKSEIFDDQFSVERPDGSNFTLKIRSTKLEDSAMYFCASGPTYEQYFGPGTRLTVT.

The chain joins TRBV7-9 to TRBJ1-2; 9 bases fit TRBD1. V lost 5 bases to trimming and J lost 8 bases; unmatched junction nucleotides: 6. CDR1 SEHNR and CDR2 FQNEAQ come from the germline V gene (reference sequence). This CDR3 spans 13 amino acids. CDR3: CASSAGQGRGYTF. As DNA, the CDR3 is TGTGCCAGCAGCGCGGGACAGGGAAGGGGCTACACCTTC. Supplemented by reference TRBV7-9 and TRBJ1-2, the full variable domain reads DTGVSQNPRHKITKRGQNVTFRCDPISEHNRLYWYRQTLGQGPEFLTYFQNEAQLEKSRLLSDRFSAERPKGSFSTLEIQRTEQGDSAMYLCASSAGQGRGYTFGSGTRLTVV.

The chain combines TRBV2 with TRBJ1-2; D gene unclear. V was clipped by 7 bases and J by 2 bases, with 11 bases between them. CDR1 and CDR2 from the germline V gene are SNHLY and FYNNEI. The CDR3 length is 13 residues. Written as DNA, the CDR3 is TGTGCCAGCACGAGAGACGGAAACTATGGCTACACCTTC. It codes for CASTRDGNYGYTF.

V gene TRBV5-1 combines with J gene TRBJ2-3; 8 bases are shared with TRBD2. Trimming took 4 bases from V and 4 from J; bases not matched to a gene: 8. The CDR3 sequence is 15 residues long. CDR1 is SGHRS and CDR2 is YFSETQ in the germline V gene. CDR3 DNA sequence: TGCGCCAGCAGCGCAACCGGGACTAGGTCAGATACGCAGTATTTT. Its protein product is CASSATGTRSDTQYF.

The chain uses TRBV28 and TRBJ1-5; 10 positions agree with TRBD1. V lost 5 bases, J lost 7 bases, and 5 bases stayed unmatched. The germline CDR1 and CDR2 sequences are MDHEN and SYDVKM. The length of the CDR3 is 14 residues. The CDR3 DNA reads TGTGCCAGCAGTCCGCGGACAGGGGGGCAGCCCCAGCATTTT. It specifies CASSPRTGGQPQHF.

The chain has TRBV28 and TRBJ1-5, with 9 bases identical to TRBD1. The CDR3 runs 17 residues. V lost 9 bases, J lost 3 bases, and 15 bases stayed unmatched. The germline CDR1 and CDR2 sequences are MDHEN and SYDVKM. CDR3: CASRSPAGTGFNQPQHF. The CDR3 coding sequence is TGTGCCAGTCGATCCCCGGCCGGGACAGGGTTCAATCAGCCCCAGCATTTT.

With regard to this clone: At the DNA level, this CDR3 is encoded by other sequences in the same sample as well. The chain employs TRBV6-6 and TRBJ1-1; D is possibly TRBD1 (5 bases). Germline CDR1 and CDR2: MNHNY and SVGAGI (reference sequence). The length of the CDR3 is 13 residues. Deletions cut 4 bases from V and 3 bases from J, with 9 bases between. CDR3 sequence (DNA): TGTGCCAGCAGTTTCGACAGACACACTGAAGCTTTCTTT. Its protein is CASSFDRHTEAFF.

The CDR3 loop is CASSFPGESYNEQFF. The CDR3 bases are TGTGCCAGCAGTTTCCCAGGCGAATCCTACAATGAGCAGTTCTTC. The chain joins TRBV28 to TRBJ2-1; D is ambiguous. V was shortened by 3 bases and J by 1 base, with 10 bases between the two germline ends. This CDR3 region has 15 residues. The germline gives CDR1 MDHEN, CDR2 SYDVKM.

This chain joins TRBV19 and TRBJ1-4, with D perhaps TRBD1 (5 bases). The germline gives CDR1 LNHDA, CDR2 SQIVND (reference sequence). The V gene lost 5 bases and the J gene lost 7 bases, with 17 bases spanning the gap. The CDR3 is 15 residues long. The CDR3 here is CASSLRTRRSEKLFF. DNA for the CDR3: TGTGCCAGTAGTCTCAGGACAAGACGCAGTGAAAAACTGTTTTTT.

For this clone: The same CDR3 can be traced to other DNA sequences in this sample. This chain links TRBV2 with TRBJ2-1; 7 positions match TRBD2. Germline V gives CDR1 SNHLY, CDR2 FYNNEI. The CDR3 covers 15 residues. The V segment lost 4 bases and the J segment 0 bases; nucleotides outside the gene matches: 3. The CDR3 spells CASSGGGSSYNEQFF. For the CDR3, the DNA is TGTGCCAGCAGTGGTGGCGGGAGCTCCTACAATGAGCAGTTCTTC. The full variable domain, its missing parts supplied by reference TRBV2 and TRBJ2-1, is EPEVTQTPSHQVTQMGQEVILRCVPISNHLYFYWYRQILGQKVEFLVSFYNNEISEKSEIFDDQFSVERPDGSNFTLKIRSTKLEDSAMYFCASSGGGSSYNEQFFGPGTRLTVL.

This clone was seen at least ten times. The V and J genes are TRBV6-1 and TRBJ2-5; D is possibly TRBD2 (6 bases). Germline V gives CDR1 MNHNS, CDR2 SASEGT. The CDR3 loop spans 14 amino acids. V was shortened by 4 bases and J by 5 bases, with 14 bases between the two germline ends. CDR3 sequence reads: CASSAGGGGETQYF. The CDR3 DNA reads TGTGCCAGCAGTGCCGGGGGTGGAGGGGAGACCCAGTACTTC.

This sequence joins TRBV10-1 and TRBJ2-7, with D uncertain. Trimming pared 0 bases from V and 4 bases from J, leaving 4 bases between. The CDR3 is made up of 12 amino acids. Germline CDR1 WNHNN, CDR2 SYGVQD (reference sequence). The chain's CDR3 is CASSESRYEQYF. The CDR3 nucleotides read TGCGCCAGCAGTGAGTCGCGGTACGAGCAGTACTTC.

This clone was picked up one time. The chain recombines TRBV6-4 with TRBJ2-5; maybe TRBD1 (6 bases). TRBJ2-7 explains the end of the DNA better; the J call may be wrong. CDR1 is MRHNA, CDR2 SNTAGT, per germline. This CDR3 has 16 residues. CDR3 residues: CASRPCPGHGDYEQYF. CDR3 coding DNA: TGTGCCAGCAGGCCTTGCCCGGGACACGGAGACTACGAGCAGTACTTC.

V usage is TRBV29-1 and J usage is TRBJ2-7, with D perhaps matching TRBD1 or TRBD2 (5 bases each). Germline loops: CDR1 SQVTM, CDR2 ANQGSEA. This CDR3 region has 15 residues. V lost 5 bases, J lost 3 bases, and 20 bases lay in between. CDR3 residues: CSVSWGAGLDYEQYF. CDR3 in DNA: TGCAGCGTTTCCTGGGGCGCTGGACTGGACTACGAGCAGTACTTC.

The sample holds one count of this clone. Other DNA sequences in this sample translate to the same CDR3. CDR3 DNA: TGTGCCAGCAGCTTAGCACTAGCGGGGGGAGAGACCCAGTACTTC. Its protein product is CASSLALAGGETQYF. This rearrangement joins TRBV7-9 to TRBJ2-5; TRBD2 matches at 12 bases. Per germline, CDR1 SEHNR and CDR2 FQNEAQ (reference sequence). The ends lost 0 bases at V and 4 bases at J; junction bases unmatched: 0. This CDR3 contains 15 residues.

This chain connects TRBV29-1 to TRBJ2-1; 12 nucleotides match TRBD2. This CDR3 contains 15 residues. Trimming took 7 bases from V and 12 from J; bases not matched to a gene: 16. CDR1 and CDR2 (germline): SQVTM, ANQGSEA. The DNA of the CDR3 is TGCAGCGCTTTATTTCTAGCGGGAGGGCCAATAGTGCAGTTCTTC. Its translation: CSALFLAGGPIVQFF.

This clone was counted a single time. The genes are TRBV28 and TRBJ2-7; D unresolved. This CDR3 comprises 14 residues. Germline-derived CDR1 and CDR2 are MDHEN and SYDVKM. Trimming cost V 3 bases and J 0 bases, with 9 bases left between them. The CDR3 region has the DNA TGTGCCAGCAGTTTTCCCGTCTCCTCCTACGAGCAGTACTTC. This encodes CASSFPVSSYEQYF.

The chain has TRBV2 and TRBJ1-2, with 11 bases fitting TRBD1. V lost 4 bases and J lost 7; bases outside the gene matches: 5. The CDR3 is made up of 14 amino acids. Germline V lookup: CDR1 SNHLY, CDR2 FYNNEI. The DNA for the CDR3 is TGTGCCAGCAGTGCGGGACAGGGGGGGGTTGGCTACACCTTC. Translating it yields CASSAGQGGVGYTF. The full variable domain, rest sourced from reference TRBV2 and TRBJ1-2, is EPEVTQTPSHQVTQMGQEVILRCVPISNHLYFYWYRQILGQKVEFLVSFYNNEISEKSEIFDDQFSVERPDGSNFTLKIRSTKLEDSAMYFCASSAGQGGVGYTFGSGTRLTVV.

V usage is TRBV5-1 and J usage is TRBJ2-1; TRBD2 might be the D (5 bases). This CDR3 has 15 amino acids. Germline V gene sequence: CDR1 SGHRS, CDR2 YFSETQ. The V gene lost 2 bases and the J gene lost 1 base, with 10 bases spanning the gap. The DNA of the CDR3 is TGCGCCAGCAGCTTCGAGGGAGCGTCCTACAATGAGCAGTTCTTC. Amino acids: CASSFEGASYNEQFF.

The chain uses TRBV28 and TRBJ1-1; perhaps TRBD1 as D (6 bases). The CDR3 loop spans 18 amino acids. V gave up 4 bases and J gave up 0 bases, with 21 bases separating them. The germline V gene has CDR1 MDHEN and CDR2 SYDVKM. The CDR3: CASSSRGGGFTMNTEAFF. The CDR3 DNA sequence: TGTGCCAGCAGTTCCCGGGGAGGGGGTTTCACGATGAACACTGAAGCTTTCTTT.

A remark on this clone: Other DNA variants within this sample encode the same CDR3. The CDR3 bases are TGCGCCAGCAGCTTGGTACCAGACCAAGAGACCCAGTACTTC. This sequence encodes CASSLVPDQETQYF. This sequence joins TRBV5-1 and TRBJ2-5; D uncertain. The ends were cut back, 0 bases at V and 0 bases at J, with 6 bases in the middle. CDR1 and CDR2 from the germline V gene are SGHRS and YFSETQ. The CDR3 extends over 14 amino acids.

The chain combines TRBV5-4 with TRBJ1-1; weak D call: TRBD1 (6 bases). Trimming stripped 6 bases from V and 2 bases from J, with 17 bases between. Germline CDR1 and CDR2: SGHNT and YYREEE (reference sequence). The CDR3 covers 15 residues. DNA of the CDR3: TGTGCCAGCAACGTACCGGGACAATACAACACTGAAGCTTTCTTT. This gives the protein CASNVPGQYNTEAFF.

V and J are TRBV18 and TRBJ1-3; no reliable D call. V was pared by 2 bases and J by 3 bases, with 14 bases between. This CDR3 is 16 amino acids long. Looked up from germline, CDR1 is KGHSH and CDR2 is LQKENI. CDR3 protein: CASSPLAVSGGNTIYF. The CDR3 region has the DNA TGTGCCAGCTCACCATTAGCGGTTTCGGGTGGAAACACCATATATTTT.

The genes are TRBV19 and TRBJ1-1; perhaps TRBD1 as D (5 bases). Germline V lookup: CDR1 LNHDA, CDR2 SQIVND (reference sequence). V was clipped by 8 bases and J by 10 bases, with 23 bases between them. The CDR3 totals 14 residues. DNA of the CDR3: TGTGCCAGTTCCTCCACAGCCCCCCGGGGGGTAGCTTTCTTT. As protein: CASSSTAPRGVAFF.

The chain recombines TRBV7-6 with TRBJ2-7; TRBD2 matches at 12 bases. In germline, CDR1 is SGHVS, CDR2 FNYEAQ. With 5 bases clipped from V and 5 bases from J, the junction kept 13 bases outside the gene matches. This CDR3 has 17 residues. The DNA of the CDR3 is TGTGCCAGCAGCCGCTTGACCTGGACTAGCGGGACCGACGAGCAGTACTTC. Its protein product is CASSRLTWTSGTDEQYF.

This chain uses TRBV4-2 with TRBJ2-1; maybe TRBD1 (7 bases). The germline V gene has CDR1 LGHNA and CDR2 YNFKEQ. The length of the CDR3 is 15 residues. Trimming removed 4 bases from V and 0 bases from J, with 10 bases in between. CDR3 bases: TGTGCCAGCAGCCCAGGGGGGAGCTCCTACAATGAGCAGTTCTTC. Protein product: CASSPGGSSYNEQFF.